This passage covers 9 T cell receptor beta chains from one sample sequenced in a study of blood T cell repertoires in COVID-19. Here immunoSEQ multiplex PCR was the method, and the copy in TCRdb shows in-frame clones only, minus some. The sample has about 230,000 clones; about nine tenths are singletons. Material: PBMCs or T cells enriched from blood (not recorded which). The receptors derive from a woman between 25 and 40 years old with acute COVID-19.

This chain links TRBV27 with TRBJ2-5, with 10 bases fitting TRBD1. The CDR3 has 16 amino acids. Germline values: CDR1 MNHEY, CDR2 SMNVEV (reference sequence). V lost 5 bases and J lost 2; bases outside the gene matches: 8. The CDR3 DNA sequence: TGTGCCAGCAGTCCCGAAGGACAGGGGGGACAAGAGACCCAGTACTTC. Its translation: CASSPEGQGGQETQYF.

The genes are TRBV6-5 and TRBJ2-7; 11 bases agree with TRBD1. The CDR3 loop spans 14 amino acids. CDR1 and CDR2 from the germline V gene are MNHEY and SVGAGI. V trimming: 2 bases; J trimming: 3 bases; junction bases outside the gene matches: 0. Here the CDR3 reads CASSYGTGGYEQYF. CDR3 in DNA: TGTGCCAGCAGTTACGGGACAGGGGGCTACGAGCAGTACTTC.

The V call is TRBV11-2, the J call TRBJ2-3; possible D gene TRBD2, 6 bases. The CDR3 sequence is 13 residues long. Trimming pared 5 bases from V and 3 bases from J, leaving 9 bases between. CDR1 SGHAT and CDR2 FQNNGV come from the germline V gene. CDR3 nucleotides: TGTGCCAGCAGCCTGGCGGGGACAGATACGCAGTATTTT. Encoded protein: CASSLAGTDTQYF.

V gene TRBV27 combines with J gene TRBJ1-5; 9 bases are shared with TRBD1. The ends lost 6 bases at V and 0 bases at J; junction bases unmatched: 9. The length of the CDR3 is 17 residues. Germline loops: CDR1 MNHEY, CDR2 SMNVEV (reference sequence). This CDR3 reads CASRSDRGAYSNQPQHF. The DNA of the CDR3 is TGTGCCAGCAGGTCGGACAGGGGCGCCTATAGCAATCAGCCCCAGCATTTT.

The rearrangement uses TRBV9 and TRBJ2-3, with 14 bases matching TRBD2. V was pared by 3 bases and J by 6 bases, with 6 bases of the junction left unmatched. The CDR3 length is 16 residues. Germline-derived CDR1 and CDR2 are SGDLS and YYNGEE. The CDR3 region is CASSGGLAGASDTQYF. The CDR3 coding sequence is TGTGCCAGCAGCGGGGGACTAGCGGGGGCCTCCGATACGCAGTATTTT.

The rearrangement links TRBV7-3 to TRBJ2-1; 10 bases line up with TRBD2. Unmatched junction bases numbered 5, after V lost 1 base and J lost 8 bases. The germline V gene encodes CDR1 SGHTA and CDR2 FQGTGA. The CDR3 consists of 15 residues. CDR3: CASSLMSGGAHEQFF. Here the CDR3 DNA reads TGTGCCAGCAGCTTAATGAGCGGGGGGGCACATGAGCAGTTCTTC.

CDR3 nucleotide sequence: TGTGCCAGCAGTTCTCTATACAGGGGGCGAGTTTACAATGAGCAGTTCTTC. Translated, it gives CASSSLYRGRVYNEQFF. The chain couples TRBV28 to TRBJ2-1; TRBD1 matches at 9 bases. The CDR3 sequence is 17 residues long. The germline V gene has CDR1 MDHEN and CDR2 SYDVKM. With V trimmed by 4 bases and J by 4 bases, 11 bases remained unmatched.

The rearrangement links TRBV28 to TRBJ1-5; D gene uncertain. CDR1 and CDR2 from the germline V gene are MDHEN and SYDVKM. V was pared by 2 bases and J by 4 bases, with 12 bases between. This CDR3 is 15 amino acids long. In DNA, the CDR3 is TGTGCCAGCAGTTTAACCCCGAGGAGAAATCAGCCCCAGCATTTT. Amino acids: CASSLTPRRNQPQHF.

This rearrangement joins TRBV11-2 to TRBJ1-1; 11 nucleotides line up with TRBD1. CDR3 length equals 16 residues. V was pared by 5 bases and J by 1 base, with 6 bases of the junction left unmatched. CDR1 is SGHAT, CDR2 FQNNGV, per germline. The CDR3 coding sequence is TGTGCCAGCAGCAAGGGACAGGGGGGTGCGAACACTGAAGCTTTCTTT. It codes for CASSKGQGGANTEAFF.